What follows is one T cell receptor beta chain and its context. The CDR3 length is 15 residues. Germline lookup yields CDR1 KGHSH and CDR2 LQKENI. V shed 8 bases and J shed 3 bases, with 18 bases lying between them. This entry belongs to a study of cytomegalovirus exposure and HLA in healthy donors. The PCR made use of 60 Vbeta and 13 Jbeta primers. Libraries were prepared by immunoSEQ multiplex PCR; TCRdb keeps only in-frame clonotypes and omits some of them. The sample consists of 140,000 to 150,000 clones, approximately 84% of them appearing once. The chain uses TRBV18 and TRBJ2-3; possibly TRBD2 for D (5 bases). This receptor was identified in a woman aged 55-69 years in good health and CMV-seropositive. Sequencing input: PBMCs. The CDR3 nucleotides read TGTGCCAGCCCTAGCCAGGCGGCTGCGACAGATACGCAGTATTTT. Its translation is CASPSQAAATDTQYF.